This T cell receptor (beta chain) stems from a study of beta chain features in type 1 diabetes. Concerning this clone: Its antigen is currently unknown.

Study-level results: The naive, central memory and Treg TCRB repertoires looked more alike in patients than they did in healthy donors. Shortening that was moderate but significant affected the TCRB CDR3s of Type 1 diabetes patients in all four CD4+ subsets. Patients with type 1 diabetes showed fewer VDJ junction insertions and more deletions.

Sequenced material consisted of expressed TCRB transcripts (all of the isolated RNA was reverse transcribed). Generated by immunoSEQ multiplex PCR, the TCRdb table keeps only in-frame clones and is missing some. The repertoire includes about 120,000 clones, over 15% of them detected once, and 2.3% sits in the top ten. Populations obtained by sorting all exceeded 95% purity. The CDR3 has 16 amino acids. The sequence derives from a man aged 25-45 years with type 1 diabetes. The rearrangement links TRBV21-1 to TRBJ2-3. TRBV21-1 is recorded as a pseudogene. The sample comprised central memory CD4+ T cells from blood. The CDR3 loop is CASSKDHRTLPDTQYF. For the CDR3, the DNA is TGTGCCAGCAGCAAAGATCATAGGACCCTCCCAGATACGCAGTATTTT.